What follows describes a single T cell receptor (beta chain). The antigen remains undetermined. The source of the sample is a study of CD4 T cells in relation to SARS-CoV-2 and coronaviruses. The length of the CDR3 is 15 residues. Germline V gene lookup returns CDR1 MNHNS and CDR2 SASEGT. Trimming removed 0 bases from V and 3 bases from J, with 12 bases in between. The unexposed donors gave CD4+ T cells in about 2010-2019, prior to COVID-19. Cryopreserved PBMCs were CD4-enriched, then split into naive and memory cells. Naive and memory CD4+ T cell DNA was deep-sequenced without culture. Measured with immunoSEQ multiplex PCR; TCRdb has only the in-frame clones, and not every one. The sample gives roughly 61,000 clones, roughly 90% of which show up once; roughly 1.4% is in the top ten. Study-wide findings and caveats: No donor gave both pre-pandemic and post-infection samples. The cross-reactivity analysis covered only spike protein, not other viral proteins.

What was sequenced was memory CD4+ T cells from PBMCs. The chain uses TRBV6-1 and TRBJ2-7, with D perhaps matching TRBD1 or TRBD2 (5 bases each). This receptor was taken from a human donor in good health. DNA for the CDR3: TGTGCCAGCAGTGAAGCGCTAGGGACCGACTACGAGCAGTACTTC. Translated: CASSEALGTDYEQYF.